One sample yielded the 22 T cell receptor beta chains listed below, sequenced in a study of blood T cell repertoires in COVID-19. Sequencing used immunoSEQ multiplex PCR; TCRdb keeps in-frame clones, though not all of them. The sample consists of tens of thousands of clones, 86% of them appearing once. Sequenced input: peripheral blood. The receptor set was obtained from a man aged 45 to 65 with active COVID-19.

V is TRBV11-2 and J is TRBJ1-4; D call uncertain. The CDR3 runs 14 residues. The V gene's germline CDR1 is SGHAT and CDR2 FQNNGV. Trimming stripped 5 bases from V and 7 bases from J, with 14 bases between. The CDR3 sequence: CASSPNGVGEKLFF. The DNA for the CDR3 is TGTGCCAGCAGCCCTAACGGGGTGGGTGAAAAACTGTTTTTT.

V usage is TRBV3-1 (or the pseudogene TRBV3-2) and J usage is TRBJ1-2, with 12 bases matching TRBD1. Germline V gene sequence: CDR1 LGHDT, CDR2 YNNKEL (reference sequence). The CDR3 is 15 amino acids. The V gene end was trimmed by 3 bases and the J gene end by 13 bases; junction bases not matched to a gene: 12. Here the CDR3 DNA reads TGTGCCAGCAGCCAGGACCCCGGGACAGGGGGCGGGGGCACCTTC. Translation: CASSQDPGTGGGGTF.

The J gene is TRBJ2-3, the V gene TRBV4-1; 7 nucleotides line up with TRBD2. The germline V gene encodes CDR1 MGHRA and CDR2 YSYEKL. The V segment lost 4 bases and the J segment 4 bases; nucleotides outside the gene matches: 8. CDR3 size: 15 residues. The CDR3 coding sequence is TGCGCCAGCAGCCCCCGCGGGGGTGGTTCAGATACGCAGTATTTT. Translated: CASSPRGGGSDTQYF.

The chain uses TRBV24-1 and TRBJ2-7, with 8 positions matching TRBD1. The CDR3 is made up of 16 amino acids. V gave up 4 bases and J gave up 3 bases; unmatched junction bases: 10. Germline V lookup: CDR1 KGHDR, CDR2 SFDVKD. Here the CDR3 DNA reads TGTGCCACCAGTGAGTCGGTTAGGACAGGGAACTACGAGCAGTACGTC. Encoded protein: CATSESVRTGNYEQYV.

The chain is built from TRBV18 and TRBJ2-1; perhaps TRBD1 as D (5 bases). Germline CDR1 reads KGHSH; CDR2 reads LQKENI. Trimming removed 6 bases from V and 0 bases from J, with 12 bases in between. The CDR3 is 15 amino acids. The CDR3 reads CASSPGTGSYNEQFF. The CDR3 nucleotides are TGTGCCAGCTCCCCAGGAACAGGCTCCTACAATGAGCAGTTCTTC.

This clone was seen a handful of times. The rearrangement links TRBV6-5 to TRBJ1-2, with no clear D. The CDR3 runs to 13 residues. Trimming took off 0 bases at V and 8 bases at J, with 10 bases between the two ends. Germline CDR1 and CDR2: MNHEY and SVGAGI. The chain's CDR3 is CASSYSRRRGYTF. For the CDR3, the DNA is TGTGCCAGCAGTTACTCGAGGCGTCGGGGCTACACCTTC.

This clone was seen only a few times. The gene calls are TRBV2 and TRBJ1-1; TRBD1 might be the D (5 bases). Trimming removed 8 bases at V and 10 bases at J, with 17 bases between. The CDR3 sequence is 12 residues long. Germline assignment: CDR1 SNHLY and CDR2 FYNNEI. CDR3 residues: CASGRDSLLAFF. The CDR3 region has the DNA TGTGCCAGCGGACGGGACTCTCTTTTAGCTTTCTTT. Based on the CDR3 plus reference TRBV2 and TRBJ1-1, the full variable domain is EPEVTQTPSHQVTQMGQEVILRCVPISNHLYFYWYRQILGQKVEFLVSFYNNEISEKSEIFDDQFSVERPDGSNFTLKIRSTKLEDSAMYFCASGRDSLLAFFGQGTRLTVV.

This clone occurred once. V and J are TRBV18 and TRBJ1-2; perhaps TRBD1 as D (6 bases). The CDR3 is 13 amino acids. Germline lookup yields CDR1 KGHSH and CDR2 LQKENI. Trimming removed 2 bases from V and 8 bases from J, with 12 bases in between. The CDR3 DNA reads TGTGCCAGCTCACCAGGCAGGGGTTACGGCTACACCTTC. Translated: CASSPGRGYGYTF.

This clone was picked up one time. This chain links TRBV19 with TRBJ1-6; 7 bases fit TRBD1. Per the germline V gene, CDR1 is LNHDA and CDR2 is SQIVND (reference sequence). V lost 6 bases and J lost 10; bases outside the gene matches: 9. This CDR3 has 14 residues. The CDR3 region has the DNA TGTGCCAGTAGCAAGGACAGGTCGCGGTCACCCCTCCACTTT. This encodes CASSKDRSRSPLHF.

The chain couples TRBV9 to TRBJ1-2, with 10 bases identical to TRBD1. The CDR3 is made up of 18 amino acids. The V segment lost 3 bases and the J segment 5 bases; nucleotides outside the gene matches: 16. CDR1 SGDLS and CDR2 YYNGEE come from the germline V gene. CDR3 protein: CASSAGDRGGSLRYGYTF. The CDR3 nucleotides read TGTGCCAGCAGCGCAGGGGACAGGGGAGGGAGTCTTCGGTATGGCTACACCTTC.

The chain combines TRBV4-1 with TRBJ1-2, with D perhaps matching TRBD1 (6 bases). Per the germline V gene, CDR1 is MGHRA and CDR2 is YSYEKL. V gave up 4 bases and J gave up 5 bases, with 17 bases separating them. The CDR3 runs to 15 residues. The CDR3 here is CASSRVNDRGYGYTF. CDR3 bases: TGCGCCAGCAGCCGAGTAAATGATAGGGGGTATGGCTACACCTTC.

The CDR3, as DNA: TGTGCCAGCAGTTACGGGGCCCCAGCTAACTATGGCTACACCTTC. Protein product: CASSYGAPANYGYTF. The J gene is TRBJ1-2, the V gene TRBV6-2 or TRBV6-3, with D possibly TRBD1 on 5 matching bases. Trimming shortened V by 2 bases and J by 0 bases, and 10 bases separated the two germline ends. The length of the CDR3 is 15 residues. Per the germline V gene, CDR1 is MNHEY and CDR2 is SVGEGT.

This chain connects TRBV7-3 to TRBJ2-1, with a weak D call TRBD2 (5 bases). CDR3 length: 15 amino acids. Germline CDR1 is SGHTA and CDR2 is FQGTGA. With 5 bases removed from V and 0 bases from J, the gap between germline ends came to 11 bases. This CDR3 is CASSAGVSSYNEQFF. The CDR3 DNA reads as TGTGCCAGCAGCGCGGGTGTGAGCTCCTACAATGAGCAGTTCTTC.

This chain links TRBV18 with TRBJ1-1; 7 nucleotides align to TRBD1. Per the germline V gene, CDR1 is KGHSH and CDR2 is LQKENI. The V segment lost 6 bases and the J segment 4 bases; nucleotides outside the gene matches: 8. CDR3 length equals 14 residues. CDR3 amino acids: CASSSTGVGTEAFF. Written as DNA, the CDR3 is TGTGCCAGCTCCTCCACAGGGGTGGGCACTGAAGCTTTCTTT.

This clone was counted a single time. CDR3 amino acids: CASSLGLGTDTQYF. The CDR3 nucleotides read TGTGCCAGCAGCTTAGGGCTGGGCACAGATACGCAGTATTTT. V usage is TRBV11-2 and J usage is TRBJ2-3; no reliable D call. The CDR3 loop spans 14 amino acids. Germline CDR1 is SGHAT and CDR2 is FQNNGV. V gave up 1 base and J gave up 1 base, with 6 bases separating them.

V is TRBV21-1 and J is TRBJ2-7; the table's D call, TRBD1, has no DNA check behind it. TRBV21-1 is recorded as a pseudogene. The CDR3 covers 14 residues. The CDR3 is CASSKVQAHYEQYV. The CDR3 DNA follows: TGTGCCAGCAGCAAGGTCCAGGCACACTACGAGCAGTACGTC.

The gene calls are TRBV5-4 and TRBJ1-1; weak D call: TRBD1 (6 bases). The V end was cut by 4 bases, the J end by 3 bases, with 13 bases between. The CDR3 runs 14 residues. Per the germline V gene, CDR1 is SGHNT and CDR2 is YYREEE (reference sequence). The CDR3 DNA is TGTGCCAGCAGCCGCCCCGGGGGGCACACTGAAGCTTTCTTT. Translating it yields CASSRPGGHTEAFF.

The CDR3 region is CASSPGRRLRNQETQYF. The CDR3 DNA sequence: TGTGCCAGCAGCCCCGGTAGACGACTCCGAAACCAAGAGACCCAGTACTTC. V and J are TRBV5-6 and TRBJ2-5; no definite D call. Between the trimmed V and J ends, which lost 4 bases and 0 bases, there was a span of 19 bases. The germline gives CDR1 SGHDT, CDR2 YYEEEE. The CDR3 has 17 residues.

The chain carries TRBV6-5 and TRBJ2-3; 10 bases fit TRBD2. The germline V gene has CDR1 MNHEY and CDR2 SVGAGI. CDR3 size: 14 residues. The junction had 10 bases not matched to a gene; V was cut back by 11 bases and J by 5 bases. The CDR3, as DNA: TGTGCCTCCCGGGGGGTAGCGGGGGGAGATACGCAGTATTTT. This encodes CASRGVAGGDTQYF.

The rearrangement joins TRBV5-1 to TRBJ1-2; tentative D call: TRBD1 (6 bases). CDR1 is SGHRS, CDR2 YFSETQ, per germline. The CDR3 runs to 14 residues. V was pared by 7 bases and J by 0 bases, with 13 bases between. The CDR3 DNA sequence: TGCGCCAGCGGACGGGACAACCCTAACTATGGCTACACCTTC. Protein product: CASGRDNPNYGYTF.

The genes are TRBV7-2 and TRBJ1-2, with 8 positions matching TRBD1. Germline V gene sequence: CDR1 SGHTA, CDR2 FQGNSA. The junction had 6 bases not matched to a gene; V was cut back by 1 base and J by 8 bases. The CDR3 spans 14 residues. CDR3: CASSLGQGAEGYTF. The CDR3 DNA is TGTGCCAGCAGCTTAGGGCAGGGGGCCGAAGGCTACACCTTC.

The chain combines TRBV6-2 or TRBV6-3 with TRBJ1-2, with 9 positions matching TRBD1. The CDR3 sequence is 16 residues long. Per germline, CDR1 MNHEY and CDR2 SVGEGT. Trimming at V came to 5 bases and at J to 3 bases, leaving 10 bases not matched to a gene. CDR3 DNA: TGTGCCAGCAGTCCACCAAAGGGACAGGGAGACTATGGCTACACCTTC. Amino acid sequence: CASSPPKGQGDYGYTF.